The 9 T cell receptor beta chains below all came from one sample that was sequenced in a study of blood T cell repertoires in COVID-19. Sequencing was performed with immunoSEQ multiplex PCR; in TCRdb, only in-frame clones are kept and a portion is missing. The sample holds about 220,000 clones, around 82% seen once. The sample taken for sequencing was peripheral blood. The receptor source for this set is a woman aged 80 or over with acute or convalescent COVID-19.

V usage is TRBV19 and J usage is TRBJ1-1; 9 nucleotides match TRBD1. After removal of 4 bases from V and 4 bases from J, the junction contained 4 bases not matched to a gene. The CDR3 is made up of 14 amino acids. Germline values: CDR1 LNHDA, CDR2 SQIVND (reference sequence). CDR3 loop: CASSKGQGFTEAFF. The DNA for the CDR3 is TGTGCCAGTAGTAAGGGACAGGGTTTCACTGAAGCTTTCTTT.

The gene calls are TRBV11-2 and TRBJ2-7; 9 bases are a match to TRBD1. The CDR3 sequence is 14 residues long. The germline V gene encodes CDR1 SGHAT and CDR2 FQNNGV. Trimming cost V 2 bases and J 5 bases; bases outside gene matches: 4. The chain's CDR3 is CASSLRTGGHEQYF. CDR3 in DNA: TGTGCCAGCAGCTTAAGAACAGGGGGCCACGAGCAGTACTTC.

The chain combines TRBV10-3 with TRBJ1-5, with D unresolved. CDR3 length equals 13 residues. Trimming left V 3 bases short and J 4 bases short, with 7 bases between. Germline V CDR1 and CDR2: ENHRY, SYGVKD. The CDR3 DNA reads as TGTGCCATCAGTGAAGAACAGAATCAGCCCCAGCATTTT. It encodes CAISEEQNQPQHF.

V and J are TRBV3-1 (or the pseudogene TRBV3-2) and TRBJ2-1, with 9 bases matching TRBD2. V shed 0 bases and J 7 bases; nucleotides not matched to a gene: 7. CDR1 is LGHDT, CDR2 YNNKEL, per germline (reference sequence). The CDR3 extends over 16 amino acids. CDR3 coding DNA: TGTGCCAGCAGCCAAGATGGGCGGGGGGGCCAGAATGAGCAGTTCTTC. Its translation is CASSQDGRGGQNEQFF.

CDR3 region: CATSDLAGGYNEQFF. As DNA, the CDR3 is TGTGCCACCAGTGACTTAGCGGGGGGTTACAATGAGCAGTTCTTC. The V gene is TRBV24-1, the J gene TRBJ2-1, with 10 bases identical to TRBD2. Trimming cost V 4 bases and J 4 bases; bases outside gene matches: 3. The CDR3 totals 15 residues. Germline assignment: CDR1 KGHDR and CDR2 SFDVKD.

The rearrangement links TRBV19 to TRBJ2-1; weak D call: TRBD2 (5 bases). Germline V gene data show CDR1 as LNHDA and CDR2 as SQIVND (reference sequence). The CDR3 sequence is 15 residues long. The germline V and J ends were trimmed by 5 bases and 1 base, with 12 bases remaining between them. The CDR3 loop is CASSLSGDSYNEQFF. For the CDR3, the DNA is TGTGCCAGTAGTCTGAGCGGAGATTCCTACAATGAGCAGTTCTTC.

The chain joins TRBV2 to TRBJ2-1, with 8 bases lining up with TRBD1. Losses at the gene ends were 7 bases for V and 3 bases for J; bases not matched to a gene: 2. The CDR3 runs to 13 residues. CDR1 and CDR2 from the germline V gene are SNHLY and FYNNEI. The CDR3 DNA sequence: TGTGCCAGCACCGGACAGGGCTACAATGAGCAGTTCTTC. This encodes CASTGQGYNEQFF. The full variable domain, in which reference TRBV2 and TRBJ2-1 provide the parts outside the CDR3, is EPEVTQTPSHQVTQMGQEVILRCVPISNHLYFYWYRQILGQKVEFLVSFYNNEISEKSEIFDDQFSVERPDGSNFTLKIRSTKLEDSAMYFCASTGQGYNEQFFGPGTRLTVL.

The chain employs TRBV18 and TRBJ2-1; the match to TRBD2 covers 7 bases. The CDR3 runs to 15 residues. V shed 1 base and J 1 base; nucleotides not matched to a gene: 1. Germline V gene data show CDR1 as KGHSH and CDR2 as LQKENI. The CDR3 DNA reads TGTGCCAGCTCACCACGGCGGGGGTCCTACAATGAGCAGTTCTTC. Protein product: CASSPRRGSYNEQFF. The entire variable domain, with the rest obtained from reference TRBV18 and TRBJ2-1, is as follows: NAGVMQNPRHLVRRRGQEARLRCSPMKGHSHVYWYRQLPEEGLKFMVYLQKENIIDESGMPKERFSAEFPKEGPSILRIQQVVRGDSAAYFCASSPRRGSYNEQFFGPGTRLTVL.

V is TRBV6-2 or TRBV6-3 and J is TRBJ1-1; 7 bases map to TRBD1. The germline gives CDR1 MNHEY, CDR2 SVGEGT. CDR3 size: 15 residues. The trim removed 4 bases at V and 4 bases at J, leaving 9 bases unmatched. CDR3 in DNA: TGTGCCAGCAGTTTCCTGACAGGGTCTGGCACTGAAGCTTTCTTT. Its translation is CASSFLTGSGTEAFF.